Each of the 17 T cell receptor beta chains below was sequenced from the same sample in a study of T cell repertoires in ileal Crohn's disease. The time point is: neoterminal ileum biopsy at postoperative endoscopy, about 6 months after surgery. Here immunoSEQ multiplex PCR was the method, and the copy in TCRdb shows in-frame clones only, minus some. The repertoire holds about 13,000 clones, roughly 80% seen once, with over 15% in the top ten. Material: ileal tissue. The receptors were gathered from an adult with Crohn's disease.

The CDR3 DNA sequence: TGCAGTGCGCTGGCGGGAGAGACCCAGTACTTC. Amino acids: CSALAGETQYF. The chain is built from TRBV20-1 and TRBJ2-5, with D tentatively TRBD2 (5 bases). Trimming took 6 bases from V and 4 from J, leaving 9 bases between them. The CDR3 loop spans 11 amino acids. Germline V lookup: CDR1 DFQATT, CDR2 SNEGSKA (reference sequence).

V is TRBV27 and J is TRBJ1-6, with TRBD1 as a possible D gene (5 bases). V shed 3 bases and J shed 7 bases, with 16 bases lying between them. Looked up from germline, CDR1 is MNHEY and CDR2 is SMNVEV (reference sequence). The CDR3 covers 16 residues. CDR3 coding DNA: TGTGCCAGCAGTTTGGGGTCTTGGGGGGGGAATTCACCCCTCCACTTT. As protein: CASSLGSWGGNSPLHF.

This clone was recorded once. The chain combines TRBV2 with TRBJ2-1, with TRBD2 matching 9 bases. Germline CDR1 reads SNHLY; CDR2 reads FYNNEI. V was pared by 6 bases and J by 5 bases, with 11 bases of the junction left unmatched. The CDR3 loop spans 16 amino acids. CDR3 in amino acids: CASSEPGRGGHNEQFF. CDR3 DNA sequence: TGTGCCAGCAGCGAGCCGGGGCGGGGGGGCCACAATGAGCAGTTCTTC.

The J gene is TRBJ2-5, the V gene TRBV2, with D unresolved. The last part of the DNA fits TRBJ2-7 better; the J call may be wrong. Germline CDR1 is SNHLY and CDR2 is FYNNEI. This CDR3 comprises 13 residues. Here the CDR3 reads CASSGDFSYEQYF. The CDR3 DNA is TGTGCCAGCAGCGGAGACTTCTCCTACGAGCAGTACTTC.

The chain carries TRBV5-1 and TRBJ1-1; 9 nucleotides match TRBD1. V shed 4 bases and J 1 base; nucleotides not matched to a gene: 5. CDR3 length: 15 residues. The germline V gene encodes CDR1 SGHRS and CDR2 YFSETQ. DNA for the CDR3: TGCGCCAGCAGCCAACAGGGGGCTGGGAACACTGAAGCTTTCTTT. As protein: CASSQQGAGNTEAFF.

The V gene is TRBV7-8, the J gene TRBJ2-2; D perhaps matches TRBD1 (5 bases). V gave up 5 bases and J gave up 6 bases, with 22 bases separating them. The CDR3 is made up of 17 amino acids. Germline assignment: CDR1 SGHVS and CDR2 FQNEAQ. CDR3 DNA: TGTGCCAGCAGCCCTCCCTTGGCAGGGTTTGAGGCCGGGGAGCTGTTTTTT. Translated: CASSPPLAGFEAGELFF. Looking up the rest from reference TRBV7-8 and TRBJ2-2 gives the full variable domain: GAGVSQSPRYKVAKRGQDVALRCDPISGHVSLFWYQQALGQGPEFLTYFQNEAQLDKSGLPSDRFFAERPEGSVSTLKIQRTQQEDSAVYLCASSPPLAGFEAGELFFGEGSRLTVL.

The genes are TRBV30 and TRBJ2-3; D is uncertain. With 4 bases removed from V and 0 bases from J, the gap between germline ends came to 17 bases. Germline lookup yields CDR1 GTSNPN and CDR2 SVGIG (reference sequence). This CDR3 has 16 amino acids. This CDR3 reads CAWTPRGGASTDTQYF. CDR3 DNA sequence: TGTGCCTGGACCCCCAGAGGCGGAGCGAGCACAGATACGCAGTATTTT. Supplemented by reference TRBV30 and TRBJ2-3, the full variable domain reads SQTIHQWPATLVQPVGSPLSLECTVEGTSNPNLYWYRQAAGRGLQLLFYSVGIGQISSEVPQNLSASRPQDRQFILSSKKLLLSDSGFYLCAWTPRGGASTDTQYFGPGTRLTVL.

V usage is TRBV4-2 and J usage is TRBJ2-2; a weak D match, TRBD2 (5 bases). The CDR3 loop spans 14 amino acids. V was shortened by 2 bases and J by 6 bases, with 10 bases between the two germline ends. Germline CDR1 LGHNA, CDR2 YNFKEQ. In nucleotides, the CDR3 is TGTGCCAGCAGCCAACGACACGGGGCCGGGGAGCTGTTTTTT. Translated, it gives CASSQRHGAGELFF.

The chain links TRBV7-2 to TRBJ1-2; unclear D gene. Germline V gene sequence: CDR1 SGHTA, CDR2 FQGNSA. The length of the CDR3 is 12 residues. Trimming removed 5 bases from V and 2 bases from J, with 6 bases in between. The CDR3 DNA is TGTGCCAGCAGCCCCCAGAACTATGGCTACACCTTC. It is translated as CASSPQNYGYTF.

DNA of the CDR3: TGTGCCAGCTCACCAGCGGGCGAGTTCACTGAAGCTTTCTTT. Translating gives CASSPAGEFTEAFF. The chain recombines TRBV18 with TRBJ1-1, with D hard to call. V was cut by 2 bases and J by 4 bases, with 11 bases left in between. The CDR3 has 14 residues. Germline loops: CDR1 KGHSH, CDR2 LQKENI.

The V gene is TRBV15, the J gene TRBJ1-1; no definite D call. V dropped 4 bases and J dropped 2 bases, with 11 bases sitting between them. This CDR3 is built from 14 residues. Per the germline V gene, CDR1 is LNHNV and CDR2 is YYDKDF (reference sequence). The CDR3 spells CATSIRRFNTEAFF. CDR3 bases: TGTGCCACCAGCATTCGGCGGTTCAACACTGAAGCTTTCTTT.

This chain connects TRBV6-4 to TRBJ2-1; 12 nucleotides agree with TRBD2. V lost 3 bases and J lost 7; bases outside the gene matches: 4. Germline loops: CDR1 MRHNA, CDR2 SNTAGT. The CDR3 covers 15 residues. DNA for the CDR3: TGTGCCAGCAGTGAACTAGCGGGGGGCTGGAATGAGCAGTTCTTC. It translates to CASSELAGGWNEQFF.

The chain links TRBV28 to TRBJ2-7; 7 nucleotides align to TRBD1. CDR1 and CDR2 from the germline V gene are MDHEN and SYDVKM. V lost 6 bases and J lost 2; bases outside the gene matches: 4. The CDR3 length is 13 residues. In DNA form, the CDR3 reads TGTGCCAGCAGCCCGGGACAGCCCTACGAGCAGTACTTC. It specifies CASSPGQPYEQYF.

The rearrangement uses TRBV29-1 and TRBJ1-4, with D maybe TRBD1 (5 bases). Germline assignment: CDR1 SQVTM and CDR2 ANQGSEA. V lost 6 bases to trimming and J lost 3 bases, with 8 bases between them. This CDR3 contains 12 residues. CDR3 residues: CSVGRANEKLFF. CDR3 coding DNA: TGCAGCGTGGGGCGAGCTAATGAAAAACTGTTTTTT.

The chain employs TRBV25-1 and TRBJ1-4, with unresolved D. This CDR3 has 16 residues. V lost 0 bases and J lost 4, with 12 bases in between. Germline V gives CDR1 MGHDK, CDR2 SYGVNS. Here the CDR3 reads CASSEYRGSDNEKLFF. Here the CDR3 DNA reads TGTGCCAGCAGTGAATATCGTGGCAGTGATAATGAAAAACTGTTTTTT.

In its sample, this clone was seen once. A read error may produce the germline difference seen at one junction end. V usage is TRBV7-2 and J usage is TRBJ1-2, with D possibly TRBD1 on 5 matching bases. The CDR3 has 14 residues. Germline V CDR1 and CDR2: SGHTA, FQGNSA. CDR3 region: CASSLVSGNYGYTF. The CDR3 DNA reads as TGTGCCAGCAGTTTAGTCTCAGGGAACTATGGCTACACCTTC.

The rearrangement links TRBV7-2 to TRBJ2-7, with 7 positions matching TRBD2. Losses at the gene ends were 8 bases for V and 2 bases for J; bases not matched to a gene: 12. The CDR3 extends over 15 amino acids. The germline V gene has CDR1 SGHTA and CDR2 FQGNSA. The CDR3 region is CASLRQRGGTYEQYF. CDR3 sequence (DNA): TGTGCCAGCCTCCGACAAAGGGGAGGGACCTACGAGCAGTACTTC.